These 23 T cell receptor beta chains were all obtained from the same sample, sequenced in a study of shared clonotypes between healthy human individuals (TCRdb year 2020). Receptors were amplified or captured by the immunoSEQ multiplex PCR assay. Sourced from immuneACCESS, this table was stored by TCRdb with only in-frame sequences that have V and J called. A share of the clones is absent; for the studies checked, an unresolved V gene accounts for under half, and the remainder has no known explanation. Within this sample are about 960,000 clones, with roughly 72% of them counted one time only. Of the sample, nearly 1.5% falls within the top ten clones. Sequenced: memory CD4+ T cells sorted from blood. What the cell subset or site label conveys for this sample: CD45RA-negative fraction. These receptors all stem from a man in his late teens or twenties in good health.

This chain joins TRBV5-5 and TRBJ2-7; 13 bases agree with TRBD2. CDR1 is SGHKS and CDR2 is YYEKEE in the germline V gene (reference sequence). V was pared by 4 bases and J by 6 bases, with 16 bases of the junction left unmatched. This CDR3 has 18 residues. The CDR3 DNA follows: TGTGCCAGCAGCCATGGACTAGCGGGAGACTCTATTGGAGGCGAGCAGTACTTC. Protein product: CASSHGLAGDSIGGEQYF.

This clone has just a few counts. The V gene is TRBV7-6, the J gene TRBJ2-2; weak D call: TRBD2 (5 bases). CDR3 length: 14 amino acids. CDR1 is SGHVS and CDR2 is FNYEAQ in the germline V gene. With 5 bases removed from V and 4 bases from J, the gap between germline ends came to 11 bases. CDR3 residues: CASSLLVSTGELFF. CDR3 DNA sequence: TGTGCCAGCAGCCTACTAGTTTCCACCGGGGAGCTGTTTTTT.

V gene TRBV29-1 combines with J gene TRBJ2-5; 12 bases align to TRBD2. With V trimmed by 0 bases and J by 4 bases, 3 bases remained unmatched. The CDR3 consists of 15 residues. From germline, CDR1 is SQVTM and CDR2 ANQGSEA. The DNA of the CDR3 is TGCAGCGTTGAAGACGGACTAGCGGGAACAGAGACCCAGTACTTC. This codes for CSVEDGLAGTETQYF.

This chain connects TRBV9 to TRBJ2-3, with D tentatively TRBD2 (6 bases). The V gene lost 3 bases and the J gene lost 2 bases, with 13 bases spanning the gap. Germline loops: CDR1 SGDLS, CDR2 YYNGEE. CDR3 length equals 15 residues. CDR3 loop: CASSDGTHLTDTQYF. The DNA for the CDR3 is TGTGCCAGCAGCGATGGGACTCACCTCACAGATACGCAGTATTTT.

The rearrangement uses TRBV10-2 and TRBJ2-1, with 10 bases aligning to TRBD2. From germline, CDR1 is WSHSY and CDR2 SAAADI. With V trimmed by 6 bases and J by 7 bases, 12 bases remained unmatched. The CDR3 covers 16 residues. The CDR3 nucleotides are TGCGCCAGCAGCAACAGAAGCGGGGGGGTTAGAAATGAGCAGTTCTTC. Residues: CASSNRSGGVRNEQFF.

The chain has TRBV25-1 and TRBJ1-3, with D tentatively TRBD1 (5 bases). Germline V lookup: CDR1 MGHDK, CDR2 SYGVNS. CDR3 length equals 15 residues. Between the trimmed V and J ends, which lost 4 bases and 4 bases, there was a span of 14 bases. DNA of the CDR3: TGTGCCAGCAGTGCAACAGGCGGCGGAGGAAACACCATATATTTT. This codes for CASSATGGGGNTIYF.

The rearrangement uses TRBV7-2 and TRBJ1-2; no clear D gene. CDR3 length: 16 residues. The V gene lost 1 base and the J gene lost 1 base, with 13 bases spanning the gap. The V gene's germline CDR1 is SGHTA and CDR2 FQGNSA. As DNA, the CDR3 is TGTGCCAGCAGCTTAGTAGGCCAGCGAAATAACTATGGCTACACCTTC. Translating gives CASSLVGQRNNYGYTF.

The CDR3 DNA reads TGCGCCAGCAGCCCGCCCGTGGCAAGCGGGGAGCAGTACTTC. It specifies CASSPPVASGEQYF. The genes are TRBV5-1 and TRBJ2-7, with a tentative D call TRBD2 (6 bases). Germline V gives CDR1 SGHRS, CDR2 YFSETQ. The CDR3 runs 14 residues. Trimming cost V 4 bases and J 7 bases, with 18 bases left between them.

The rearrangement uses TRBV4-3 and TRBJ2-3; 9 positions agree with TRBD2. This CDR3 spans 16 amino acids. The V and J ends lost 4 bases and 4 bases, in that order; junction bases with no gene match: 9. CDR1 and CDR2 (germline): LGHNA, YSLEER. This CDR3 reads CASSPEGGRGADTQYF. As DNA, the CDR3 is TGCGCCAGCAGCCCGGAGGGCGGGAGGGGGGCAGATACGCAGTATTTT.

J is TRBJ2-1 and V is TRBV11-2; D uncertain. The CDR3 is 12 residues long. Germline assignment: CDR1 SGHAT and CDR2 FQNNGV. V was cut by 7 bases and J by 5 bases, with 9 bases left in between. Here the CDR3 DNA reads TGTGCCAGCAACCTTCTTGACAATGAGCAGTTCTTC. It yields the protein CASNLLDNEQFF.

The V gene is TRBV28, the J gene TRBJ2-3; D may be TRBD1 (6 bases). The CDR3 covers 15 residues. The germline V gene encodes CDR1 MDHEN and CDR2 SYDVKM. Trimming cost V 8 bases and J 4 bases, with 19 bases left between them. This CDR3 is CASASGGRAADTQYF. DNA of the CDR3: TGTGCCAGCGCATCTGGGGGCCGGGCCGCAGATACGCAGTATTTT.

The V and J genes are TRBV18 and TRBJ1-6; D possibly corresponds to TRBD1 (5 bases). The CDR3 length is 15 residues. V lost 4 bases and J lost 5, with 12 bases in between. The germline CDR1 and CDR2 sequences are KGHSH and LQKENI. CDR3 sequence: CASSLEAGDNSPLHF. CDR3 in DNA: TGTGCCAGCTCACTGGAAGCGGGGGATAATTCACCCCTCCACTTT.

The sample holds a few counts of this clone. This chain joins TRBV5-6 and TRBJ1-3; D gene unclear. V lost 10 bases and J 3 bases, leaving 14 bases between the germline ends. The V gene's germline CDR1 is SGHDT and CDR2 YYEEEE. The CDR3 has 13 residues. The CDR3, as DNA: TGTGCCGCCCGGCCTCCCAGTGGAAACACCATATATTTT. Its translation: CAARPPSGNTIYF.

J is TRBJ2-5 and V is TRBV7-2; D not resolved. The germline V and J ends were trimmed by 1 base and 3 bases, with 6 bases remaining between them. Germline V CDR1 and CDR2: SGHTA, FQGNSA. The CDR3 sequence is 13 residues long. CDR3 amino acids: CASSLGGKETQYF. The DNA for the CDR3 is TGTGCCAGCAGCTTAGGGGGAAAAGAGACCCAGTACTTC.

V and J are TRBV11-3 and TRBJ2-5; a possible D gene is TRBD1 (6 bases). Germline-derived CDR1 and CDR2 are SGHNT and YENEEA. The V gene lost 0 bases and the J gene lost 4 bases, with 9 bases spanning the gap. CDR3 length equals 14 residues. The CDR3 spells CASSLDSRGETQYF. The CDR3 DNA reads TGTGCCAGCAGCTTAGATAGCAGGGGAGAGACCCAGTACTTC.

This clone was detected only once. The chain recombines TRBV7-9 with TRBJ2-7; D possibly corresponds to TRBD1 (7 bases). Between the trimmed V and J ends, which lost 9 bases and 7 bases, there was a span of 22 bases. Germline CDR1 and CDR2: SEHNR and FQNEAQ (reference sequence). The CDR3 is made up of 14 amino acids. CDR3 sequence (DNA): TGTGCCAGAGGAATGAGGAGGGGGCCAGAAGAGCAGTACTTC. This gives the protein CARGMRRGPEEQYF.

Comments on this clone: At one end the junction does not follow the germline gene, possibly because of a read error. The rearrangement uses TRBV7-7 and TRBJ2-2, with a weak D call TRBD2 (7 bases). This CDR3 has 16 residues. Germline-derived CDR1 and CDR2 are SSHAT and FNYEAQ (reference sequence). The CDR3 loop reads CASSPSRGPYTGELFF. CDR3 nucleotides: TGTGCTAGCAGCCCCTCGCGGGGGCCCTACACCGGGGAGCTGTTTTTT.

This clone was observed a few times. The chain has TRBV2 and TRBJ1-2; D not resolved. From germline, CDR1 is SNHLY and CDR2 FYNNEI. The CDR3 is made up of 13 amino acids. V lost 8 bases and J lost 6, with 16 bases in between. The CDR3 DNA reads TGTGCCAGCTCGCTGGAACAGTTCAATGGCTACACCTTC. Translation gives CASSLEQFNGYTF.

The V and J genes are TRBV6-1 and TRBJ2-7; TRBD2 matches at 10 bases. Germline CDR1 reads MNHNS; CDR2 reads SASEGT. The CDR3 loop spans 17 amino acids. The V and J ends lost 1 base and 3 bases, in that order; junction bases with no gene match: 9. Here the CDR3 reads CASSEGLAGDHLYEQYF. CDR3 nucleotide sequence: TGTGCCAGCAGTGAAGGGCTAGCGGGGGACCATCTCTACGAGCAGTACTTC.

The chain links TRBV7-6 to TRBJ2-1; 14 bases line up with TRBD2. CDR3 length: 14 residues. V lost 5 bases and J lost 9; bases outside the gene matches: 3. CDR1 SGHVS and CDR2 FNYEAQ come from the germline V gene. Here the CDR3 reads CASSRLAGGPEQFF. The CDR3 region has the DNA TGTGCCAGCAGCCGACTAGCGGGGGGGCCTGAGCAGTTCTTC.

The rearrangement links TRBV14 to TRBJ1-2; perhaps TRBD1 as D (5 bases). Germline loops: CDR1 SGHDN, CDR2 FVKESK. The CDR3 has 13 amino acids. V shed 2 bases and J shed 8 bases, with 12 bases lying between them. The CDR3 DNA reads as TGTGCCAGCAGCCAAATGGGGGTAGGCGGCTACACCTTC. Its translation: CASSQMGVGGYTF.

In this sample, this clone turned up once. The rearrangement links TRBV18 to TRBJ2-7, with D perhaps matching TRBD1 (6 bases). Germline V lookup: CDR1 KGHSH, CDR2 LQKENI. The V gene lost 3 bases and the J gene lost 2 bases, with 11 bases spanning the gap. There are 14 residues in the CDR3. The CDR3 region is CASSPGAEPYEQYF. The CDR3 DNA reads TGTGCCAGCTCACCGGGGGCAGAACCCTACGAGCAGTACTTC.

The CDR3 region is CASSLAAITKNIQYF. The CDR3 region has the DNA TGTGCCAGCAGCTTGGCCGCCATAACCAAAAACATTCAGTACTTC. V is TRBV5-6 and J is TRBJ2-4; unclear D gene. The CDR3 is 15 amino acids. V lost 0 bases, J lost 2 bases, and 9 bases lay in between. CDR1 and CDR2 (germline): SGHDT, YYEEEE.